This TCR beta chain was captured in a study of vaccination and CD4 T cells after COVID-19. Study at large: The authors exposed cells to overlapping spike peptides derived from SARS-CoV-2, HCoV-NL63, HCoV-OC43 and HCoV-229E. Study results and caveats: The median proportion of reactive clones detected only post-vaccination in convalescent patients was approximately 90%.

With the Oncomine TCR Beta short-read assay, DNA from cultured CD4+ T cells was sequenced. Researchers extracted genomic DNA from CD4+ T cells that had been cultured. TCRdb recomputed calls from the PCR reads with MiXCR, one row per CDR3 protein. This sample carries approximately 9,300 distinct CDR3 sequences, roughly a third of them seen once, and the ten largest clones take around 19%. This clonotype was counted only a few times. The antigen is unknown. Treatment reported: roughly ten-day PBMC culture with coronavirus spike peptide pools or control peptides (ViraFEST assay). CD4+ T cells of the unexposed donor were collected before the COVID-19 pandemic (2011-2018). Antigen-specific T cell expansion with peptide pools preceded TCR sequencing in the ViraFEST approach. Wells contained two million PBMCs each, and these were cultured with about 9.9 IU/ml IL-2 and around 10 ug/ml peptide pools. This clonotype was sampled from a human donor in good health. Specimen: CD4+ T cells from blood, cultured in vitro.

The CDR3 here is CASSLGGEGLYGYTF. In DNA form, the CDR3 reads TGTGCCAGCAGCTTAGGAGGGGAGGGGTTGTATGGCTACACCTTC. V is TRBV7-9 and J is TRBJ1-2, with a possible D match to TRBD1 (5 bases). There are 15 residues in the CDR3. Germline CDR1 is SEHNR and CDR2 is FQNEAQ (reference sequence). V lost 1 base, J lost 5 bases, and 14 bases lay in between.